This T cell receptor (beta chain) was recovered during a study of cytomegalovirus exposure and HLA in healthy donors. The PCR was carried out with 60 Vbeta primers and 13 Jbeta primers. Repertoires were generated with immunoSEQ multiplex PCR, while TCRdb's copy carries only in-frame clones and drops some. The data show 120,000 or so clones, approximately 83% seen once. Germline V gene sequence: CDR1 MNHNS, CDR2 SASEGT. J was trimmed by 1 base and V by 3 bases; bases with no gene match: 2. The CDR3 spans 15 residues. This clone appeared once. The chain combines TRBV6-1 with TRBJ2-7; TRBD2 agrees at 11 bases. Sequencing input: PBMCs. The origin of this receptor is a woman aged 40 to 50 in good health and CMV-seropositive. CDR3 sequence reads: CASSDLAGGSYEQYF. DNA of the CDR3: TGTGCCAGCAGTGACCTAGCGGGAGGATCCTACGAGCAGTACTTC.